Included here is one T cell receptor (beta chain) sequence, with context. These data belong to a study of blood T cell repertoires in COVID-19. At the level of the study: The United States, Italy and Spain were the sources of the acute and convalescent COVID-19 samples. In each case, the material was cDNA or gDNA derived from T cells, B-cell-depleted T cells, or PBMCs.

How the authors handled the data: Estimated nucleated cell counts came from reference gene primer amplification. Repertoires were generated with immunoSEQ multiplex PCR, while TCRdb's copy carries only in-frame clones and drops some. V and J calls and clone size follow that table, whereas D and trimming were derived from the DNA. Among around 43,000 clones listed, about 85% were seen once. V shed 0 bases and J 4 bases; nucleotides not matched to a gene: 11. The germline gives CDR1 MGHRA, CDR2 YSYEKL. CDR3 size: 18 residues. This TCR derives from a woman of 80 years or more with acute or convalescent COVID-19. Material for sequencing was peripheral blood. The rearrangement joins TRBV4-1 to TRBJ1-2, with 10 nucleotides matching TRBD1. The DNA of the CDR3 is TGCGCCAGCAGCCAAGATCAAGGGACAGGGGCATATGGCTATGGCTACACCTTC. This codes for CASSQDQGTGAYGYGYTF.